These T cell receptor beta chains were read from a single sample in a study of radiotherapy plus CTLA-4 blockade in lung cancer. Only in-frame clones appear in the TCRdb table, and some are missing; sequencing was by immunoSEQ multiplex PCR. The repertoire holds more than 95,000 clones, more than 65% seen once, with roughly 5% in the top ten. Here the sequenced sample was peripheral blood, taken from a patient treated with radiotherapy plus ipilimumab. The receptors shown here come from a human donor with non-small cell lung cancer who had a partial response to radiotherapy plus ipilimumab. Both conserved end residues are part of each CDR3. Each record gives: clone size, D gene, J gene, V gene, CDR3 DNA, CDR3 protein. D genes are given only for firm matches. Size tells how often a clone was seen (once, few, many) or the class of an expanded clone, and some rows leave it out.

abundance: .
d_gene: .
j_gene: TRBJ1-2
v_gene: TRBV2
CDR3nt: TGTGCCAGCAGTGAAGGGGGGCGCATTTCCTATGGCTACACCTTC
CDR3aa: CASSEGGRISYGYTF

abundance: .
d_gene: .
j_gene: TRBJ2-1
v_gene: TRBV7-6
CDR3nt: TGTGCCAGCAGCTTAGTAGCCCCCTCGTCGTACAATGAGCAGTTCTTC
CDR3aa: CASSLVAPSSYNEQFF

abundance: few
d_gene: TRBD1
j_gene: TRBJ1-4
v_gene: TRBV28
CDR3nt: TGTGCCAGCAGCCGGACAGGGGGTTGGGAAAAACTGTTTTTT
CDR3aa: CASSRTGGWEKLFF

abundance: .
d_gene: .
j_gene: TRBJ1-1
v_gene: TRBV6-1
CDR3nt: TGTGCCAGCATAAGGGTCAGGGAAGTATCTGAAGCTTTCTTT
CDR3aa: CASIRVREVSEAFF

abundance: once
d_gene: TRBD1
j_gene: TRBJ1-2
v_gene: TRBV18
CDR3nt: TGTGCCAGCTCACGAACAGGGGGCGATGGCTACACCTTC
CDR3aa: CASSRTGGDGYTF

abundance: few
d_gene: TRBD2
j_gene: TRBJ2-3
v_gene: TRBV5-4
CDR3nt: TGTGCCAGCAGCTTGCGGGAGGGCCTAGATACGCAGTATTTT
CDR3aa: CASSLREGLDTQYF

abundance: .
d_gene: .
j_gene: TRBJ1-3
v_gene: TRBV5-5
CDR3nt: TGTGCCAGCAGACTCGATTTTCAGGGTACCGGAAACACCATATATTTT
CDR3aa: CASRLDFQGTGNTIYF

abundance: .
d_gene: TRBD1
j_gene: TRBJ1-5
v_gene: TRBV28
CDR3nt: TGTGCCAGCAGTTCCTACAGGGGGCGAAATCAGCCCCAGCATTTT
CDR3aa: CASSSYRGRNQPQHF

abundance: .
d_gene: TRBD1
j_gene: TRBJ1-4
v_gene: TRBV19
CDR3nt: TGTGCCAGTAGTCCCGGGACAGGGGCTGAAAAACTGTTTTTT
CDR3aa: CASSPGTGAEKLFF

abundance: once
d_gene: TRBD1
j_gene: TRBJ1-5
v_gene: TRBV5-1
CDR3nt: TGCGCCAGCAGCTTGGAGCCAGGGGGCTCTATTCAGCCCCAGCATTTT
CDR3aa: CASSLEPGGSIQPQHF

abundance: .
d_gene: .
j_gene: TRBJ1-1
v_gene: TRBV28
CDR3nt: TGTGCCAGCAGTTTAATGGGGGGTGAAGCTTTCTTT
CDR3aa: CASSLMGGEAFF

abundance: .
d_gene: .
j_gene: TRBJ1-5
v_gene: TRBV15
CDR3nt: TGTGCCACCAGCAGAGTCGGTAGCAATCAGCCCCAGCATTTT
CDR3aa: CATSRVGSNQPQHF

abundance: .
d_gene: .
j_gene: TRBJ1-1
v_gene: TRBV9
CDR3nt: TGTGCCAGCAGCGTAGAGGCTGGAGGGAACACTGAAGCTTTCTTT
CDR3aa: CASSVEAGGNTEAFF

abundance: few
d_gene: .
j_gene: TRBJ2-7
v_gene: TRBV19
CDR3nt: TGTGCCAGTAGTATTGGTCTGGCCACCCCAGGGGAGCAGTACTTC
CDR3aa: CASSIGLATPGEQYF

abundance: .
d_gene: .
j_gene: TRBJ2-1
v_gene: TRBV7-9
CDR3nt: TGTGCCAGCAGCTTAGTCACGAGATACAATGAGCAGTTCTTC
CDR3aa: CASSLVTRYNEQFF

abundance: .
d_gene: TRBD1
j_gene: TRBJ1-1
v_gene: TRBV28
CDR3nt: TGTGCCAGCAGTTTGGGGGGACAGAGGACTGAAGCTTTCTTT
CDR3aa: CASSLGGQRTEAFF

abundance: .
d_gene: .
j_gene: TRBJ1-4
v_gene: TRBV27
CDR3nt: TGTGCCAGCAGTTTAGGGTCTGACGAGGATAATGAAAAACTGTTTTTT
CDR3aa: CASSLGSDEDNEKLFF

abundance: .
d_gene: .
j_gene: TRBJ2-2
v_gene: TRBV6-6
CDR3nt: TGTGCCAGCAGTTACCACCAGGGTTTCACCGGGGAGCTGTTTTTT
CDR3aa: CASSYHQGFTGELFF

abundance: .
d_gene: .
j_gene: TRBJ1-1
v_gene: TRBV6-5
CDR3nt: TGTGCCAGCCTCGGTCGGGGGAACACTGAAGCTTTCTTT
CDR3aa: CASLGRGNTEAFF

abundance: .
d_gene: TRBD2
j_gene: TRBJ2-1
v_gene: TRBV7-7
CDR3nt: TGTGCTAGCAGCTTGGGACTAGCGGGAGGGTTAGATGAGCAGTTCTTC
CDR3aa: CASSLGLAGGLDEQFF

abundance: .
d_gene: TRBD2
j_gene: TRBJ2-7
v_gene: TRBV7-2
CDR3nt: TGTGCCAGCAGCCTTCGGACTAGCGGGAGTTACTACGAGCAGTACTTC
CDR3aa: CASSLRTSGSYYEQYF

abundance: .
d_gene: .
j_gene: TRBJ2-5
v_gene: TRBV27
CDR3nt: TGTGCCAGCAGTTTAAAGGGGTCCCAAGAGACCCAGTACTTC
CDR3aa: CASSLKGSQETQYF

abundance: few
d_gene: TRBD2
j_gene: TRBJ2-1
v_gene: TRBV27
CDR3nt: TGTGCCAGCAGTTTAGGGATAGCGGGAGTGGGTGAGCAGTTCTTC
CDR3aa: CASSLGIAGVGEQFF

abundance: few
d_gene: TRBD1
j_gene: TRBJ2-1
v_gene: TRBV5-1
CDR3nt: TGCGCCAGCAGGCCCACAGGGGGCCCTTCCTACAATGAGCAGTTCTTC
CDR3aa: CASRPTGGPSYNEQFF

abundance: .
d_gene: .
j_gene: TRBJ1-1
v_gene: TRBV19
CDR3nt: TGTGCCAGTAGTATCAGTTTCGGAGGTGAAGCTTTCTTT
CDR3aa: CASSISFGGEAFF

abundance: .
d_gene: .
j_gene: TRBJ1-1
v_gene: TRBV2
CDR3nt: TGTGCCAGCAGATACCGACAGAACACTGAAGCTTTCTTT
CDR3aa: CASRYRQNTEAFF

abundance: .
d_gene: TRBD2
j_gene: TRBJ2-5
v_gene: TRBV7-2
CDR3nt: TGTGCCAGCAGCCGGGGACTAGCGGGAGGGTCCCAGTACTTC
CDR3aa: CASSRGLAGGSQYF

abundance: .
d_gene: TRBD2
j_gene: TRBJ2-1
v_gene: TRBV2
CDR3nt: TGTGCCAGCAGTGAAGATGGACTAGCGGGGAGTGAGCAGTTCTTC
CDR3aa: CASSEDGLAGSEQFF

abundance: once
d_gene: .
j_gene: TRBJ1-4
v_gene: TRBV7-6
CDR3nt: TGTGCCAGCAGCCCCCGAGCTACTAATGAAAAACTGTTTTTT
CDR3aa: CASSPRATNEKLFF

abundance: .
d_gene: TRBD1
j_gene: TRBJ2-7
v_gene: TRBV5-6
CDR3nt: TGTGCCAGCAGCCCGACAGGGGGCCCCTACGAGCAGTACTTC
CDR3aa: CASSPTGGPYEQYF

abundance: few
d_gene: TRBD1
j_gene: TRBJ1-4
v_gene: TRBV6-1
CDR3nt: TGTGCCAGCAGTGAGGACAGGGGAGAAAAACTGTTTTTT
CDR3aa: CASSEDRGEKLFF

abundance: .
d_gene: TRBD1
j_gene: TRBJ1-3
v_gene: TRBV6-1
CDR3nt: TGTGCCAGCAGTGAGACAGGGAGAAACACCATATATTTT
CDR3aa: CASSETGRNTIYF

abundance: .
d_gene: .
j_gene: TRBJ2-3
v_gene: TRBV27
CDR3nt: TGTGCCAGCAGTTACCGGGTCGCTAGCACAGATACGCAGTATTTT
CDR3aa: CASSYRVASTDTQYF

abundance: once
d_gene: .
j_gene: TRBJ1-2
v_gene: TRBV19
CDR3nt: TGTGCCAGTAGTATTTCGCAGGGGTTTAACTATGGCTACACCTTC
CDR3aa: CASSISQGFNYGYTF

abundance: once
d_gene: TRBD2
j_gene: TRBJ2-1
v_gene: TRBV7-3
CDR3nt: TGTGCCAGCAGCTTCGCCGGGACTAGCTACAATGAGCAGTTCTTC
CDR3aa: CASSFAGTSYNEQFF

abundance: .
d_gene: TRBD2
j_gene: TRBJ2-3
v_gene: TRBV12-5
CDR3nt: TGTGCTAGTGGTGGGGAACTAGCGGGAGGGAGTTCGACGCAGTATTTT
CDR3aa: CASGGELAGGSSTQYF

abundance: .
d_gene: TRBD1
j_gene: TRBJ2-1
v_gene: TRBV7-9
CDR3nt: TGTGCCAGCAGCCGGACAGGGGGGTCCTACAATGAGCAGTTCTTC
CDR3aa: CASSRTGGSYNEQFF

abundance: .
d_gene: TRBD1
j_gene: TRBJ1-2
v_gene: TRBV28
CDR3nt: TGTGCCAGCAGCCTACAGGGGAACTATGGCTACACCTTC
CDR3aa: CASSLQGNYGYTF

abundance: few
d_gene: .
j_gene: TRBJ2-1
v_gene: TRBV19
CDR3nt: TGTGCCAGTAGTGGTGGCGGGGATTACAATGAGCAGTTCTTC
CDR3aa: CASSGGGDYNEQFF

abundance: .
d_gene: .
j_gene: TRBJ2-2
v_gene: TRBV6-5
CDR3nt: TGTGCCAGCAGTTTTTCACAGGGCACCGGGGAGCTGTTTTTT
CDR3aa: CASSFSQGTGELFF

abundance: .
d_gene: TRBD1
j_gene: TRBJ2-1
v_gene: TRBV9
CDR3nt: TGTGCCAGCAGCGTAAGTAGAGGGGGCTTGGATGAGCAGTTCTTC
CDR3aa: CASSVSRGGLDEQFF